The count of the clone carrying this T cell receptor beta chain is one. In the source study's methods: The assay estimated nucleated cells by amplifying reference gene primers. The table came from immunoSEQ multiplex PCR; TCRdb's copy has only in-frame clones and leaves some out. D and trimming come from the DNA, and the V and J calls and clone size come from that table. The sample carries more than 85,000 clones, nearly 90% recorded once. This sample was included in a study of blood T cell repertoires in COVID-19. Study as a whole: COVID-19 samples, acute and convalescent, were from the United States, Italy and Spain. In each case, the material was cDNA or gDNA derived from T cells, B-cell-depleted T cells, or PBMCs.

The CDR3 loop spans 14 amino acids. Germline V gene sequence: CDR1 SNHLY, CDR2 FYNNEI. Trimming shortened V by 7 bases and J by 0 bases, and 9 bases separated the two germline ends. The sample taken for sequencing was peripheral blood. The chain uses TRBV2 and TRBJ1-4, with D uncertain. This TCR was recovered from a man aged 70 or older with acute or convalescent COVID-19. The CDR3, as DNA: TGTGCCAGCATTCCGAGCGCAACTAATGAAAAACTGTTTTTT. It translates to CASIPSATNEKLFF.